This T cell receptor beta chain was sequenced during a study of a mutant IDH1 vaccine in newly diagnosed glioma. Study in general: The treated population exhibited a male proportion of about 60%, a female proportion of 37.5%, and a mean age of about 40 years. Patients were pretreated with radiotherapy, temozolomide, or both, mostly both. Study results and limitations: Vaccination induced immune responses in around 93% of patients.

As for time point: baseline, week 1 (first vaccination visit). Treatment reported: pre-vaccination baseline after standard-of-care therapy. For this clone: Its antigen is still unknown.

Profiled with immunoSEQ multiplex PCR; TCRdb holds only in-frame clones, not every one. Here the sample spans 60,000 to 75,000 clones, around four fifths being singletons. Between the trimmed V and J ends, which lost 3 bases and 0 bases, there was a span of 5 bases. The CDR3 is made up of 14 amino acids. Per the germline V gene, CDR1 is SNHLY and CDR2 is FYNNEI. This clonotype originated in a woman between 18 and 29 years old with glioma. Some clones in this sample may be carry-over from other donors' samples. This chain uses TRBV2 with TRBJ2-2, with D unclear. This specimen was peripheral blood mononuclear cells (PBMCs), taken from a glioma patient treated with radiotherapy, temozolomide or both. DNA of the CDR3: TGTGCCAGCAGTGATGGACCGAACACCGGGGAGCTGTTTTTT. Its protein product is CASSDGPNTGELFF.